This record concerns one T cell receptor (beta chain) sequence. What it recognizes is unknown. Amplified material comprised TCR beta CDR3 regions derived from RNA transcripts. The first-round RT-PCR employed HTBI primers together with the Qiagen OneStep RT-PCR kit. A multiplex PCR was then performed as the second round. TCRdb independently ran MiXCR on the multiplex PCR reads; one entry per CDR3 protein. Seen here are 210,000 or so distinct CDR3 sequences, around 28% observed once, and the top ten hold 8.5% to 9.5%. The sample is drawn from a study of Graves' ophthalmopathy and Graves' hyperthyroidism. Overall study findings and caveats: In blood appeared most of the expanded thyroid clonotypes whose frequency exceeded 0.001.

Sequencing input: peripheral blood. This clonotype originated in a middle-aged man with Graves' ophthalmopathy.

The CDR3 here is CASSPQISGANVLTF. The CDR3 region has the DNA TGTGCCAGCAGCCCACAGATTTCTGGGGCCAACGTCCTGACTTTC. The chain has TRBV7-3 and TRBJ2-6; D is ambiguous. CDR3 length: 15 amino acids. CDR1 is SGHTA and CDR2 is FQGTGA in the germline V gene. V lost 5 bases, J lost 1 base, and 9 bases lay in between.